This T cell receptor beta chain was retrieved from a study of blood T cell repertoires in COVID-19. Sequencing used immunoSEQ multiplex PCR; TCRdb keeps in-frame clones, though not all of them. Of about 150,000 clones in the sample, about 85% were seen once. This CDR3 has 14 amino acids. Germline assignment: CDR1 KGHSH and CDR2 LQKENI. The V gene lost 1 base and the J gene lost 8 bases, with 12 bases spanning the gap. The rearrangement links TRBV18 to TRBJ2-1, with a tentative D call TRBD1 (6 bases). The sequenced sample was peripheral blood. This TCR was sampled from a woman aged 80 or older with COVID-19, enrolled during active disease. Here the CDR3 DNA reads TGTGCCAGCTCACCACAGGGCAGGGGAGATGAGCAGTTCTTC. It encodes CASSPQGRGDEQFF.